These 30 T cell receptor beta chains originate from one sample sequenced in a study of blood T cell repertoires in COVID-19. The repertoire was sequenced with immunoSEQ multiplex PCR; TCRdb's copy has only in-frame clones and lacks some. Of approximately 470,000 clones listed, approximately 83% are singletons. Sequencing was carried out using peripheral blood. The receptors were gathered from a human donor in a cohort sampled during active COVID-19.

The chain links TRBV5-4 to TRBJ2-1; 9 bases fit TRBD2. The CDR3 extends over 16 amino acids. The V and J ends lost 5 bases and 4 bases, in that order; junction bases with no gene match: 10. Germline V lookup: CDR1 SGHNT, CDR2 YYREEE (reference sequence). CDR3 residues: CASSPSSGIYYNEQFF. In DNA form, the CDR3 reads TGTGCCAGCAGTCCTTCTAGCGGGATTTATTACAATGAGCAGTTCTTC.

V gene TRBV27 combines with J gene TRBJ2-7; tentative D call: TRBD2 (6 bases). V dropped 5 bases and J dropped 3 bases, with 17 bases sitting between them. This CDR3 contains 15 residues. Germline values: CDR1 MNHEY, CDR2 SMNVEV (reference sequence). The DNA for the CDR3 is TGTGCCAGCAGTCCCTCGGGTAGCGGTAACTACGAGCAGTACTTC. Encoded protein: CASSPSGSGNYEQYF.

The chain joins TRBV7-6 to TRBJ2-1, with D perhaps TRBD2 (6 bases). This CDR3 is 14 amino acids long. Germline-derived CDR1 and CDR2 are SGHVS and FNYEAQ. V was shortened by 1 base and J by 2 bases, with 6 bases between the two germline ends. CDR3 residues: CASSLGTTYNEQFF. The CDR3 DNA reads as TGTGCCAGCAGCTTAGGGACTACCTACAATGAGCAGTTCTTC.

CDR3 residues: CAWSVRTGGDQPQHF. The CDR3 coding sequence is TGTGCCTGGAGTGTACGGACAGGGGGAGATCAGCCCCAGCATTTT. This rearrangement joins TRBV30 to TRBJ1-5; 10 nucleotides line up with TRBD1. V shed 0 bases, J shed 5 bases, and the junction held 4 bases outside the gene matches. Germline V lookup: CDR1 GTSNPN, CDR2 SVGIG (reference sequence). The CDR3 consists of 15 residues.

The chain recombines TRBV30 with TRBJ2-1; a possible D gene is TRBD2 (6 bases). Germline V CDR1 and CDR2: GTSNPN, SVGIG (reference sequence). There are 13 residues in the CDR3. V was pared by 6 bases and J by 5 bases, with 14 bases between. CDR3 sequence (DNA): TGTGCCTGCGGGAGCCTTGTGGACAATGAGCAGTTCTTC. Translation gives CACGSLVDNEQFF.

The chain uses TRBV7-2 and TRBJ1-2, with a possible D match to TRBD1 (5 bases). Between the trimmed V and J ends, which lost 5 bases and 2 bases, there was a span of 21 bases. The V gene's germline CDR1 is SGHTA and CDR2 FQGNSA. The CDR3 is made up of 17 amino acids. CDR3 bases: TGTGCCAGCAGCACACGGGCGGCGGAGGGGTACAACTATGGCTACACCTTC. Residues: CASSTRAAEGYNYGYTF.

V usage is TRBV2 and J usage is TRBJ2-1; 7 positions agree with TRBD2. CDR1 and CDR2 from the germline V gene are SNHLY and FYNNEI. The CDR3 covers 12 residues. V dropped 3 bases and J dropped 11; count of bases not matched to a gene: 4. CDR3 protein: CASSEGGEKQFF. The CDR3 DNA reads TGTGCCAGCAGTGAGGGAGGGGAAAAGCAGTTCTTC.

The chain employs TRBV4-3 and TRBJ2-1, with TRBD1 matching 8 bases. Germline CDR1 reads LGHNA; CDR2 reads YSLEER. With 3 bases clipped from V and 7 bases from J, the junction kept 11 bases outside the gene matches. This CDR3 spans 16 amino acids. CDR3 in DNA: TGCGCCAGCAGCCAGAGGACAGGGTACGAGGTAAATGAGCAGTTCTTC. Translated: CASSQRTGYEVNEQFF.

The chain has TRBV7-3 and TRBJ2-1; 9 bases line up with TRBD2. The CDR3 runs 19 residues. The germline gives CDR1 SGHTA, CDR2 FQGTGA. After removal of 4 bases from V and 1 base from J, the junction contained 14 bases not matched to a gene. The CDR3 nucleotides are TGTGCCAGCAGCTCCCGACTAGCGGAAAAAGAGGCTTCCTACAATGAGCAGTTCTTC. Translated, it gives CASSSRLAEKEASYNEQFF.

CDR3 in DNA: TGTGCCAGCGCCTCCGGGACAGGGACAGATACGCAGTATTTT. Amino acid sequence: CASASGTGTDTQYF. The chain joins TRBV2 to TRBJ2-3, with 9 positions matching TRBD1. There are 14 residues in the CDR3. Germline trimming cut 8 bases from V and 3 bases from J; bases unmatched to any gene: 6. CDR1 is SNHLY and CDR2 is FYNNEI in the germline V gene.

The chain links TRBV15 to TRBJ1-2; 7 nucleotides match TRBD1. Germline loops: CDR1 LNHNV, CDR2 YYDKDF (reference sequence). Unmatched junction bases numbered 6, after V lost 1 base and J lost 4 bases. There are 15 residues in the CDR3. DNA for the CDR3: TGTGCCACCAGCAGAGGGACAGGAAGACTCTATGGCTACACCTTC. Its translation is CATSRGTGRLYGYTF.

V usage is TRBV7-9 and J usage is TRBJ1-1; D might be TRBD1 (6 bases). This CDR3 has 17 residues. V gave up 5 bases and J gave up 0 bases, with 19 bases separating them. The germline gives CDR1 SEHNR, CDR2 FQNEAQ (reference sequence). The CDR3 nucleotides read TGTGCCAGCAGCCCTCCTCAAAGTTGGGGGCTGAACACTGAAGCTTTCTTT. It encodes CASSPPQSWGLNTEAFF.

This chain links TRBV9 with TRBJ1-4; 7 bases align to TRBD1. CDR1 and CDR2 from the germline V gene are SGDLS and YYNGEE. J was trimmed by 3 bases and V by 4 bases; bases with no gene match: 9. The CDR3 spans 16 residues. CDR3 nucleotide sequence: TGTGCCAGCAGCATTGGGACAGCCCAACCTAATGAAAAACTGTTTTTT. Translated, it gives CASSIGTAQPNEKLFF.

The chain is built from TRBV19 and TRBJ1-1, with 7 nucleotides matching TRBD1. Germline V gene lookup returns CDR1 LNHDA and CDR2 SQIVND (reference sequence). V was pared by 9 bases and J by 6 bases, with 13 bases of the junction left unmatched. The CDR3 is 14 residues long. CDR3 residues: CASRDRQGKAEAFF. The DNA of the CDR3 is TGTGCCAGCCGAGACAGACAGGGCAAGGCTGAAGCTTTCTTT.

CDR3 in DNA: TGTGCCAGCAGCGGGAACGGGGACACCTTTTTCTTT. Amino acid sequence: CASSGNGDTFFF. The rearrangement uses TRBV9 and TRBJ1-1, with D possibly TRBD1 on 6 matching bases. The CDR3 sequence is 12 residues long. Germline lookup yields CDR1 SGDLS and CDR2 YYNGEE. Between the trimmed V and J ends, which lost 3 bases and 13 bases, there was a span of 16 bases.

The chain couples TRBV9 to TRBJ2-3; perhaps TRBD1 as D (5 bases). The CDR3 is made up of 16 amino acids. With 0 bases removed from V and 2 bases from J, the gap between germline ends came to 13 bases. CDR1 is SGDLS, CDR2 YYNGEE, per germline. CDR3 nucleotide sequence: TGTGCCAGCAGCGTAGGTCAGGGTCCCCCCACAGATACGCAGTATTTT. Translated: CASSVGQGPPTDTQYF.

This clone turned up a few times. This chain uses TRBV3-1 (or the pseudogene TRBV3-2) with TRBJ2-7; D may be TRBD2 (5 bases). This CDR3 has 14 residues. Trimming took off 3 bases at V and 3 bases at J, with 12 bases between the two ends. The germline CDR1 and CDR2 sequences are LGHDT and YNNKEL (reference sequence). Here the CDR3 reads CASSQGSPGYEQYF. The CDR3 DNA is TGTGCCAGCAGCCAGGGGAGCCCAGGCTACGAGCAGTACTTC.

This clone was seen a single time. The chain joins TRBV7-2 to TRBJ1-1; D call uncertain. The CDR3 is made up of 14 amino acids. Germline V gene data show CDR1 as SGHTA and CDR2 as FQGNSA. Deletions cut 8 bases from V and 5 bases from J, with 18 bases between. The CDR3 DNA reads TGTGCCAGCCCCTCAGAGGGTGTAGGGACTGAAGCTTTCTTT. Translation: CASPSEGVGTEAFF.

This clone was recorded once. This chain uses TRBV7-2 with TRBJ2-1, with D uncertain. V gave up 1 base and J gave up 9 bases, with 10 bases separating them. Germline-derived CDR1 and CDR2 are SGHTA and FQGNSA. CDR3 length equals 13 residues. The CDR3, as DNA: TGTGCCAGCAGCTTAGATCGAGTTAGTGAGCAGTTCTTC. It is translated as CASSLDRVSEQFF.

CDR3 coding DNA: TGTGCCAGCAACGGGGTAGACTCTGGAAACACCATATATTTT. It specifies CASNGVDSGNTIYF. This chain joins TRBV28 and TRBJ1-3; D is undetermined. CDR3 length: 14 residues. The germline gives CDR1 MDHEN, CDR2 SYDVKM. V was cut by 7 bases and J by 0 bases, with 10 bases left in between.

Here the CDR3 reads CASSYGTGATSGNTIYF. DNA for the CDR3: TGTGCCAGCAGCTACGGGACAGGGGCTACCTCTGGAAACACCATATATTTT. The chain combines TRBV11-3 with TRBJ1-3, with 10 nucleotides matching TRBD1. Germline V lookup: CDR1 SGHNT, CDR2 YENEEA. Unmatched junction bases numbered 6, after V lost 4 bases and J lost 0 bases. The CDR3 consists of 17 residues.

This chain uses TRBV30 with TRBJ2-5, with unresolved D. The CDR3 runs to 13 residues. V lost 1 base to trimming and J lost 0 bases, with 6 bases between them. Per germline, CDR1 GTSNPN and CDR2 SVGIG (reference sequence). CDR3 sequence: CAWSGDYQETQYF. DNA of the CDR3: TGTGCCTGGAGTGGAGACTACCAAGAGACCCAGTACTTC.

The V and J genes are TRBV9 and TRBJ1-4; tentatively, D is TRBD1 (5 bases). Deletions cut 0 bases from V and 6 bases from J, with 12 bases between. The CDR3 is 15 residues long. Germline assignment: CDR1 SGDLS and CDR2 YYNGEE. The CDR3 region is CASSVGGGVHEKLFF. The CDR3 DNA sequence: TGTGCCAGCAGCGTAGGGGGGGGAGTTCATGAAAAACTGTTTTTT.

The V call is TRBV28, the J call TRBJ1-3; TRBD1 aligns across 7 bases. Germline loops: CDR1 MDHEN, CDR2 SYDVKM. CDR3 length equals 15 residues. V was pared by 7 bases and J by 2 bases, with 8 bases of the junction left unmatched. The CDR3 sequence: CASTPPRGTGNTIYF. As DNA, the CDR3 is TGTGCCAGCACCCCGCCCAGGGGGACTGGAAACACCATATATTTT.

This clone was observed once. This sample also contains other DNA sequences that code for the same CDR3. The chain combines TRBV6-5 with TRBJ1-1, with a tentative D call TRBD1 (5 bases). The CDR3 totals 14 residues. Germline-derived CDR1 and CDR2 are MNHEY and SVGAGI. Trimming cost V 2 bases and J 1 base, with 8 bases left between them. The CDR3, as DNA: TGTGCCAGCAGTTACGGGGCCACGAACACTGAAGCTTTCTTT. It translates to CASSYGATNTEAFF.

This chain joins TRBV30 and TRBJ2-7, with TRBD1 matching 11 bases. The CDR3 has 17 amino acids. The V gene's germline CDR1 is GTSNPN and CDR2 SVGIG (reference sequence). The V gene end was trimmed by 2 bases and the J gene end by 5 bases; junction bases not matched to a gene: 14. The CDR3 protein is CAWSNRWTGGAGNEQYF. In DNA, the CDR3 is TGTGCCTGGAGTAACCGATGGACAGGGGGCGCCGGGAACGAGCAGTACTTC.

This chain links TRBV19 with TRBJ2-1, with D perhaps TRBD2 (6 bases). The germline V and J ends were trimmed by 7 bases and 10 bases, with 20 bases remaining between them. Per germline, CDR1 LNHDA and CDR2 SQIVND (reference sequence). The CDR3 length is 14 residues. The CDR3 reads CASIPGGMVGEQFF. CDR3 in DNA: TGTGCCAGTATCCCTGGGGGGATGGTAGGGGAGCAGTTCTTC.

This CDR3 reads CASSYASSREQYF. The CDR3 region has the DNA TGTGCCAGCAGTTACGCTAGCTCGAGGGAGCAGTACTTC. The genes are TRBV6-5 and TRBJ2-7, with D maybe TRBD2 (5 bases). The germline gives CDR1 MNHEY, CDR2 SVGAGI. The CDR3 extends over 13 amino acids. V lost 2 bases and J 7 bases, leaving 12 bases between the germline ends.

A few counts support this clone. The rearrangement links TRBV7-2 to TRBJ2-1; 7 bases agree with TRBD2. Germline values: CDR1 SGHTA, CDR2 FQGNSA. This CDR3 has 14 residues. With V trimmed by 1 base and J by 9 bases, 6 bases remained unmatched. This CDR3 is CASSLDGLGFEQFF. CDR3 in DNA: TGTGCCAGCAGCTTAGACGGACTAGGGTTTGAGCAGTTCTTC.

Turning to this clone: The same CDR3 is also encoded by other DNA sequences in this sample. The gene calls are TRBV6-5 and TRBJ1-1, with D possibly being TRBD1 (6 bases). V dropped 6 bases and J dropped 1 base, with 12 bases sitting between them. The CDR3 sequence is 14 residues long. The germline CDR1 and CDR2 sequences are MNHEY and SVGAGI. The CDR3 loop reads CASRPGHRNTEAFF. DNA for the CDR3: TGTGCCAGCAGACCGGGACACCGGAACACTGAAGCTTTCTTT.